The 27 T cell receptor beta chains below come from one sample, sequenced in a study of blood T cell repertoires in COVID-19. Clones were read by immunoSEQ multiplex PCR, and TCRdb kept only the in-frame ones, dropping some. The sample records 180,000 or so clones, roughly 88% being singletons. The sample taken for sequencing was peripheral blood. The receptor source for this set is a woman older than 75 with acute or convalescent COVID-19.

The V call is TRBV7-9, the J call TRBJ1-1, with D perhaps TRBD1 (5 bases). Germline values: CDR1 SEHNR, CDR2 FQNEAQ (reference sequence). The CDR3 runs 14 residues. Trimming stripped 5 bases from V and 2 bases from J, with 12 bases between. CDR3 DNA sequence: TGTGCCAGCAGCCCTACAGGATATAACACTGAAGCTTTCTTT. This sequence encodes CASSPTGYNTEAFF.

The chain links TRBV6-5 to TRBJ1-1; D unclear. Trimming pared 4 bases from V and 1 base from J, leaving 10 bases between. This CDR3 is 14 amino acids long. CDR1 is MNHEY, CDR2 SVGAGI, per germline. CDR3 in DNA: TGTGCCAGCAGTTCCTTGAGTGGGAACACTGAAGCTTTCTTT. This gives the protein CASSSLSGNTEAFF.

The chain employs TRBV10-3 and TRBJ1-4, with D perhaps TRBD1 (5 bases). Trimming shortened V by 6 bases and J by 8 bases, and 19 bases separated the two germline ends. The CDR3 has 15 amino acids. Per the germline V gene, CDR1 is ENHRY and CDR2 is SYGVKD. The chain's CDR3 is CAISPEAFGGEKLFF. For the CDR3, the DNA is TGTGCCATCAGCCCGGAAGCCTTTGGGGGGGAAAAACTGTTTTTT.

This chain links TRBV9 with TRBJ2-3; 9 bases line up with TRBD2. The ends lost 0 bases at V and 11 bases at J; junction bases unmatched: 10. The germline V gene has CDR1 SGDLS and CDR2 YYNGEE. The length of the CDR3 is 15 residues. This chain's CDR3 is CASSVADSGGLVQYF. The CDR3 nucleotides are TGTGCCAGCAGCGTAGCTGACAGCGGGGGGCTCGTGCAGTATTTT.

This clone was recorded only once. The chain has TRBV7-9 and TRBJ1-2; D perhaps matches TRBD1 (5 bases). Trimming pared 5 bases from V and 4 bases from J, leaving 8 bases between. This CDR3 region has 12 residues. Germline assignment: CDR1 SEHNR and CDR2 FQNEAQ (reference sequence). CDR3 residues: CASSPDTYGYTF. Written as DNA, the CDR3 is TGTGCCAGCAGCCCGGACACCTATGGCTACACCTTC.

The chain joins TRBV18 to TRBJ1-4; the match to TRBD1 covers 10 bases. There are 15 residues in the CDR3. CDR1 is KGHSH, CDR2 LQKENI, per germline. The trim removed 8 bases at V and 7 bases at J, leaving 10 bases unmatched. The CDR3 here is CASTGQGPGSEKLFF. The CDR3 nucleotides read TGTGCCAGCACGGGACAGGGGCCTGGGAGTGAAAAACTGTTTTTT.

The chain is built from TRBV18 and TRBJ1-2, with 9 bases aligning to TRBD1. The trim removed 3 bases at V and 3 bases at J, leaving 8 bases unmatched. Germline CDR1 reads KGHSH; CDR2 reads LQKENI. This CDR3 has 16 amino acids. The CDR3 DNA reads TGTGCCAGCTCACCGCCGGGACAGGGTATGGACTATGGCTACACCTTC. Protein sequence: CASSPPGQGMDYGYTF.

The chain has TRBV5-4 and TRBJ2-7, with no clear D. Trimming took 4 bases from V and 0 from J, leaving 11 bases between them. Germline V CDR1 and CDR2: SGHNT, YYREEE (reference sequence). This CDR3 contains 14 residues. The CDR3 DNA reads TGTGCCAGCAGCCCAGACTCATTCTCCTACGAGCAGTACTTC. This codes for CASSPDSFSYEQYF.

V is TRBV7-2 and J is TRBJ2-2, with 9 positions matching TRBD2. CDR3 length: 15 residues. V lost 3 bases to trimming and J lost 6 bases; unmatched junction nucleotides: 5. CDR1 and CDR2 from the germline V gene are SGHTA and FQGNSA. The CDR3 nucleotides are TGTGCCAGCAGCTTGTTGCGGGGGGGCCCCGGGGAGCTGTTTTTT. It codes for CASSLLRGGPGELFF.

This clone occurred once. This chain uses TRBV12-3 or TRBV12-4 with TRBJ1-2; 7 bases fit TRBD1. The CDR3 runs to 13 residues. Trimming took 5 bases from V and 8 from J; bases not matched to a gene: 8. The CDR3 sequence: CASSGGGSWGYTF. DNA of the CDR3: TGTGCCAGCAGTGGAGGGGGCTCTTGGGGCTACACCTTC.

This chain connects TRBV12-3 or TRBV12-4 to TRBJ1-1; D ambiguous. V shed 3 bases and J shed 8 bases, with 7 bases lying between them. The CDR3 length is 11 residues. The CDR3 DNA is TGTGCCAGCAGTTTTGGCTCCGAAGCTTTCTTT. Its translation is CASSFGSEAFF.

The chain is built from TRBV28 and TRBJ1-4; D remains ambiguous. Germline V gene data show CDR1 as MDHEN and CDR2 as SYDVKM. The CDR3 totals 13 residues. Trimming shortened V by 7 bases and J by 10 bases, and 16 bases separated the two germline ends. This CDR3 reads CASKVDRPGKLFF. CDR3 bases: TGTGCCAGCAAAGTTGATCGTCCGGGAAAACTGTTTTTT.

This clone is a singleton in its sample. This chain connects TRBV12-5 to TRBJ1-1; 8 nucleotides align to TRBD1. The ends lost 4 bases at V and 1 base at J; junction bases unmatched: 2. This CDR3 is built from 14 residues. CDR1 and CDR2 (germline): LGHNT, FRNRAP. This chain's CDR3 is CASGSTGGNTEAFF. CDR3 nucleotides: TGTGCTAGTGGTTCCACAGGGGGGAACACTGAAGCTTTCTTT.

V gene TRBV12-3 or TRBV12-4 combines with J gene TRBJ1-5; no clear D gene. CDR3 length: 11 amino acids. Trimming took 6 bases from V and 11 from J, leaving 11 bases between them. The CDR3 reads CASRRAGTQHF. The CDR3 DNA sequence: TGTGCCAGCAGGAGAGCAGGCACCCAGCATTTT.

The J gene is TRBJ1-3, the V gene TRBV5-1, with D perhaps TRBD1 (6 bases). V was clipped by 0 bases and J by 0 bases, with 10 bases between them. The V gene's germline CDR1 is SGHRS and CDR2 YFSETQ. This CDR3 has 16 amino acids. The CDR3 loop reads CASSLDGGPSGNTIYF. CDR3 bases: TGCGCCAGCAGCTTGGATGGGGGCCCCTCTGGAAACACCATATATTTT.

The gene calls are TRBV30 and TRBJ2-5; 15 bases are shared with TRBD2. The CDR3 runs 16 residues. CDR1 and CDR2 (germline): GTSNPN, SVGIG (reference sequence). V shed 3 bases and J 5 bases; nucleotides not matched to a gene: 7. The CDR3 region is CAWSPGLAGGLETQYF. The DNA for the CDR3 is TGTGCCTGGAGCCCCGGACTAGCGGGAGGGCTTGAGACCCAGTACTTC.

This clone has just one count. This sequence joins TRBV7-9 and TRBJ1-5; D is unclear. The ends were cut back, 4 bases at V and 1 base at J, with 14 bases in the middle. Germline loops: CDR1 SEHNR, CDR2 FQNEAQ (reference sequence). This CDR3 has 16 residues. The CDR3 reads CASSSTGGGSNQPQHF. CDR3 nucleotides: TGTGCCAGCAGCTCCACGGGAGGTGGCAGCAATCAGCCCCAGCATTTT.

The CDR3 nucleotides read TGTGCCAGCAGAACAGGGTCCCCGAACACTGAAGCTTTCTTT. The encoded protein is CASRTGSPNTEAFF. The V and J genes are TRBV6-6 and TRBJ1-1; D possibly corresponds to TRBD1 (6 bases). CDR1 MNHNY and CDR2 SVGAGI come from the germline V gene (reference sequence). The CDR3 has 14 amino acids. The ends were cut back, 6 bases at V and 1 base at J, with 12 bases in the middle.

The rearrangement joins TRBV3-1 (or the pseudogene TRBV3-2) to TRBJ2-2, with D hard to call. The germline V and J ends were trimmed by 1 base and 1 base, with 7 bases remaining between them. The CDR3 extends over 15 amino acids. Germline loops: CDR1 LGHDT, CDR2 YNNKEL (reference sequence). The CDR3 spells CASSQGHKNTGELFF. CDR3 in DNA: TGTGCCAGCAGCCAAGGACACAAGAACACCGGGGAGCTGTTTTTT.

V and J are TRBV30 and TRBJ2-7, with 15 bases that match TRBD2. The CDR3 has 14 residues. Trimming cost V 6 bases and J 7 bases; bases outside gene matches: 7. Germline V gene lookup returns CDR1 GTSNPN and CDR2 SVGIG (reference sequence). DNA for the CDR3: TGTGCCTGTTCCCGTGGGACTAGCGGGAGGGAGCAGTACTTC. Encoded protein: CACSRGTSGREQYF.

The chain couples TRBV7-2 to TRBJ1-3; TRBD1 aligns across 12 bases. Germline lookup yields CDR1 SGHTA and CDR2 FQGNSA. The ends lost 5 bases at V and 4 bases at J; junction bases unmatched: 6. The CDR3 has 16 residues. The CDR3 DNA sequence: TGTGCCAGCAGCAGGGCCGGGACAGGGGGCGGAAACACCATATATTTT. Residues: CASSRAGTGGGNTIYF.

CDR3 sequence reads: CASSPGTGNTEAFF. The CDR3 coding sequence is TGTGCCAGCAGCCCCGGGACAGGGAACACTGAAGCTTTCTTT. This rearrangement joins TRBV5-4 to TRBJ1-1, with 8 positions matching TRBD1. CDR1 and CDR2 from the germline V gene are SGHNT and YYREEE (reference sequence). The ends lost 4 bases at V and 1 base at J; junction bases unmatched: 3. The CDR3 sequence is 14 residues long.

The CDR3 DNA follows: TGCGCCAGCAGCCCCAGACTAGCGGGAGAAGGAAGTACAGATACGCAGTATTTT. Translation gives CASSPRLAGEGSTDTQYF. This sequence joins TRBV5-1 and TRBJ2-3, with 12 bases lining up with TRBD2. V trimming: 4 bases; J trimming: 3 bases; junction bases outside the gene matches: 12. The CDR3 consists of 18 residues. Per the germline V gene, CDR1 is SGHRS and CDR2 is YFSETQ.

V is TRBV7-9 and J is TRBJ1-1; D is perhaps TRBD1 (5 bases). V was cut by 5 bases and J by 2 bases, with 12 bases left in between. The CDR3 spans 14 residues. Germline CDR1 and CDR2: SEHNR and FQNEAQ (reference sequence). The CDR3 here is CASSAIQGNTEAFF. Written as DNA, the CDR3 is TGTGCCAGCAGCGCGATTCAGGGAAACACTGAAGCTTTCTTT.

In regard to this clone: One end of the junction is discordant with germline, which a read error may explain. CDR3 amino acids: CASSLGGGTTEKLFF. The CDR3 bases are TGTGCCAGCAGCCTCGGTGGGGGGACTACTGAAAAACTGTTTTTT. This sequence joins TRBV9 and TRBJ1-4; D may be TRBD1 (5 bases). The CDR3 runs 15 residues. The germline V gene has CDR1 SGDLS and CDR2 YYNGEE.

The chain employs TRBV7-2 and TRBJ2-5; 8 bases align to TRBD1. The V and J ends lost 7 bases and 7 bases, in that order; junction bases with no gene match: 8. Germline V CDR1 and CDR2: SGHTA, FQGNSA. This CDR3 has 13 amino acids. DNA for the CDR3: TGTGCCAGCACCCTGGACAGGGCCGGGACCCAGTACTTC. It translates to CASTLDRAGTQYF.

In DNA form, the CDR3 reads TGCGCCAGCAGCCAAGATAGGGACAGTAATGAAAAACTGTTTTTT. This gives the protein CASSQDRDSNEKLFF. The chain employs TRBV4-3 and TRBJ1-4, with TRBD1 matching 7 bases. The CDR3 contains 15 residues. V gave up 0 bases and J gave up 4 bases; unmatched junction bases: 2. Germline V gene lookup returns CDR1 LGHNA and CDR2 YSLEER.